This TCR beta chain is from a study of T cell responses to AZD1222 COVID-19 vaccine. Study observations and caveats: Epitopes outside B.1.351 and B.1.1.7 mutated regions reportedly drew nearly half of spike TCRs. The donors showed a predominance of white British ancestry and of females, with possible underestimation of clonal diversity. Across spike, vaccine-associated CD4 TCRs were found, dominant at 160-218 and 743-854.

Data came from immunoSEQ multiplex PCR; TCRdb stores just in-frame clones and leaves some out. The sample has about 270,000 clones; approximately 94% are singletons. In regard to this clone: Antigen unknown.

This clonotype was sampled from an adult who received the AZD1222 COVID-19 vaccine. The sequences come from peripheral blood, collected 28 days after the second AZD1222 dose.

CDR3 nucleotides: TGTGCCAGCTACCCCCCCGCCGACGAGCCCTACAATGAGCAGTTCTTC. Its protein is CASYPPADEPYNEQFF. J is TRBJ2-1 and V is TRBV28; D is unclear. This CDR3 spans 16 amino acids. Per germline, CDR1 MDHEN and CDR2 SYDVKM. Between the trimmed V and J ends, which lost 8 bases and 2 bases, there was a span of 19 bases.